This paragraph covers one TCR beta chain sequence. Its matching antigen is unknown. A much bigger clone sits one base away, suggesting this may be a read error. The data stem from a study of glioma-infiltrating T cells. The study, taken as a whole, reports: A blood CDR3 motif signature was depleted in highly divergent patients.

Trimming took 6 bases from V and 0 from J, leaving 15 bases between them. The CDR3 has 15 residues. Germline V gene sequence: CDR1 MNHEY, CDR2 SMNVEV (reference sequence). The iRepertoire nested amplicon-rescue multiplex PCR amplified TCR alpha and beta CDR3s from RNA. TCRdb redid the calling of the multiplex PCR reads with MiXCR, one entry per CDR3 protein. The data contain more than 350,000 distinct CDR3 sequences, roughly two fifths of them singletons. The chain recombines TRBV27 with TRBJ2-7; the D gene is possibly TRBD1 (6 bases). The TCR originated in a human donor with low-grade glioma or glioblastoma, undergoing nonglioma brain surgery, or in good health (not recorded which). The material sequenced was glioma tissue, nonneoplastic brain tissue, or PBMCs (not recorded which). CDR3 coding DNA: TGTGCCAGCAGCAGTTCCGGGACATACTCCTACGAGCAGTACTTC. Protein product: CASSSSGTYSYEQYF.